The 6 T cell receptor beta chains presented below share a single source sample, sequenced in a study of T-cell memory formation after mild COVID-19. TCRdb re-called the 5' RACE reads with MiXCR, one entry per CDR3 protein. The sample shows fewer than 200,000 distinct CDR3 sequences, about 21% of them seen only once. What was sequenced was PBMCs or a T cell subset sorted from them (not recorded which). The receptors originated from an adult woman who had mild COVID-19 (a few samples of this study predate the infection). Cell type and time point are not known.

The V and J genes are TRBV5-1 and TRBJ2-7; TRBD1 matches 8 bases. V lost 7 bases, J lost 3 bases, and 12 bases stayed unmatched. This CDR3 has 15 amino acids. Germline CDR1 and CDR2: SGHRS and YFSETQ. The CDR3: CASGVVGTGDYEQYF. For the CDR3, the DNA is TGCGCCAGCGGCGTAGTTGGGACAGGCGACTACGAGCAGTACTTC.

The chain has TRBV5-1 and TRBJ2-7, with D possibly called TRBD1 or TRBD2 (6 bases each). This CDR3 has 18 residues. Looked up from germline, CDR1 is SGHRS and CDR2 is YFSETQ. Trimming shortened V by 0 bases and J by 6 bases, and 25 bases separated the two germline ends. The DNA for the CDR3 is TGCGCCAGCAGCTTGGATCGTACGGCAGCTCGAGGGGGGACCGAGCAGTACTTC. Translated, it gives CASSLDRTAARGGTEQYF. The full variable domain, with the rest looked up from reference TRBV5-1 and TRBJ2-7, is KAGVTQTPRYLIKTRGQQVTLSCSPISGHRSVSWYQQTPGQGLQFLFEYFSETQRNKGNFPGRFSGRQFSNSRSEMNVSTLELGDSALYLCASSLDRTAARGGTEQYFGPGTRLTVT.

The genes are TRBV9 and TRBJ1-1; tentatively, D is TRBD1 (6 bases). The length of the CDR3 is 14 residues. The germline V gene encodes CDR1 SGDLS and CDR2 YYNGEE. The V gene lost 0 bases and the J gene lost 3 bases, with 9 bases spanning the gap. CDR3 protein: CASSVGTDYTEAFF. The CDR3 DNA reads TGTGCCAGCAGCGTAGGGACAGACTACACTGAAGCTTTCTTT.

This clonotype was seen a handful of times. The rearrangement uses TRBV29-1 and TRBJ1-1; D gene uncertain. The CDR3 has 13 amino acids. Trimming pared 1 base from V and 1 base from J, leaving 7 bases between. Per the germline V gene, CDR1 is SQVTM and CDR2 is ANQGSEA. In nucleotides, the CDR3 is TGCAGCGTTGAAGGTGACGGGAACACTGAAGCTTTCTTT. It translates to CSVEGDGNTEAFF.

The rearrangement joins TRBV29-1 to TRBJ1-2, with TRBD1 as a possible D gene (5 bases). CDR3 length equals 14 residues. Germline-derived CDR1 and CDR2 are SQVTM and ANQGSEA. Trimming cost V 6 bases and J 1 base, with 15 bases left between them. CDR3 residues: CSVSPAGFNYGYTF. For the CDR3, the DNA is TGCAGCGTATCACCGGCAGGGTTTAACTATGGCTACACCTTC.

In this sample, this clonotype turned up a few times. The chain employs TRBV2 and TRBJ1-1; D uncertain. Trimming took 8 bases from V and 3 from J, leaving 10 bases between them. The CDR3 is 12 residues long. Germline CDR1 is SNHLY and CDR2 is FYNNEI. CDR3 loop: CASGGWDTEAFF. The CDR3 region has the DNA TGTGCCAGCGGCGGATGGGACACTGAAGCTTTCTTT.